The 2 T cell receptor beta chains given below trace back to one sample, sequenced in a study of radiation and T cells in renal cell carcinoma. Generated by immunoSEQ multiplex PCR, the TCRdb table keeps only in-frame clones and is missing some. The sample records approximately 150,000 clones, 88% being singletons. Time point of the sample: baseline pretreatment blood. The treatment was: 15 Gy SBRT to primary tumor, nephrectomy 4 weeks later. This sample comprised blood, obtained from a patient whose treatment included radiotherapy and nephrectomy. These receptors all stem from a woman aged 70-85 years with renal cell carcinoma.

The rearrangement uses TRBV7-2 and TRBJ1-1; D unclear. CDR3 size: 14 residues. V lost 2 bases to trimming and J lost 4 bases, with 11 bases between them. Germline CDR1 SGHTA, CDR2 FQGNSA. The CDR3 here is CASSLKAGGTEAFF. The CDR3, as DNA: TGTGCCAGCAGCTTAAAGGCAGGTGGCACTGAAGCTTTCTTT.

This clone occurred a few times. The J gene is TRBJ1-1, the V gene TRBV5-1; 7 bases agree with TRBD1. The CDR3 has 14 residues. Unmatched junction bases numbered 3, after V lost 3 bases and J lost 1 base. Germline CDR1 is SGHRS and CDR2 is YFSETQ. The DNA for the CDR3 is TGCGCCAGCAGCTGGGGACAGTCGAACACTGAAGCTTTCTTT. Its translation is CASSWGQSNTEAFF.